Reported below is one T cell receptor (beta chain). The data were taken from a study of cytomegalovirus exposure and HLA in healthy donors. The PCR had 60 Vbeta and 13 Jbeta primers. Profiled with immunoSEQ multiplex PCR; TCRdb holds only in-frame clones, not every one. The data show approximately 89,000 clones, with about 70% seen just once and 1.2% held by the top ten. V was shortened by 3 bases and J by 2 bases, with 7 bases between the two germline ends. The V gene's germline CDR1 is SNHLY and CDR2 FYNNEI. The CDR3 length is 13 residues. The chain couples TRBV2 to TRBJ1-1, with a possible D match to TRBD1 (5 bases). What was sequenced was PBMCs. The sequence came from a female donor in good health and CMV-seronegative. CDR3 amino acids: CASSEGRNTEAFF. DNA of the CDR3: TGTGCCAGCAGTGAGGGGCGTAACACTGAAGCTTTCTTT.